This TCR beta chain was identified during a study of Ad26.COV2.S vaccination and SARS-CoV-2 variants. About the research overall: This donor came from the COV1001 trial of Ad26.COV2.S. Dosing was one shot or two shots 56 days apart. Study results and limitations: Using TCR breadth and depth analyses may have led to underestimated total T cell responses.

As for this clone: What it recognizes is unknown.

Germline CDR1 SEHNR, CDR2 FQNEAQ (reference sequence). The CDR3 has 16 amino acids. Trimming took 4 bases from V and 3 from J; bases not matched to a gene: 10. Sequencing used immunoSEQ multiplex PCR; TCRdb keeps in-frame clones, though not all of them. Of roughly 500,000 clones listed, 75% to 90% were seen once; the top ten hold just over 2.5%. Treatment reported: some 19 received Ad26.COV2.S at low or high dose, single or two shots; several received placebo; per-sample allocation not given. Sampling was done on day 63 after the first vaccine or placebo injection. The origin of this receptor is a person aged 18-60 years who received the Ad26.COV2.S COVID-19 vaccine or a placebo. The chain links TRBV7-9 to TRBJ1-1; 8 positions match TRBD1. The sample here was peripheral blood, taken in a trial of Ad26.COV2.S vaccine versus placebo. The DNA of the CDR3 is TGTGCCAGCAGCTCCAGACAGGGGATGGTGTACACTGAAGCTTTCTTT. It encodes CASSSRQGMVYTEAFF. Supplemented by reference TRBV7-9 and TRBJ1-1, the full variable domain reads DTGVSQNPRHKITKRGQNVTFRCDPISEHNRLYWYRQTLGQGPEFLTYFQNEAQLEKSRLLSDRFSAERPKGSFSTLEIQRTEQGDSAMYLCASSSRQGMVYTEAFFGQGTRLTVV.